Sequencing of this T cell receptor (beta chain) was carried out in a study of early T cells in non-severe SARS-CoV-2 infection. Study-level information: Sequencing of unsorted whole blood was done on bulk RNA, leaving chains unpaired. Points from the study as a whole: Comparison of clonotypes with VDJdb favored anti-spike CD8 responses while missing private and CD4 specificities.

This clonotype was detected many times. The antigen is undetermined. Trimming stripped 2 bases from V and 0 bases from J, with 9 bases between. The CDR3 loop spans 15 amino acids. Individual cDNA molecules were tagged with unique molecular identifiers, the study reported. Each CDR3 protein gets one entry after TCRdb re-called the 5' RACE reads with MiXCR. The table includes about 64,000 distinct CDR3 sequences, 4.9% detected once. The sample consisted of whole blood. V gene TRBV12-3 or TRBV12-4 combines with J gene TRBJ2-3; D is unresolved. This sequence was found in an adult who was a healthcare worker with PCR-confirmed SARS-CoV-2 infection or an uninfected control (not recorded which). The CDR3 DNA reads TGTGCCAGCAGTTTAATTGGTGGAAGCACAGATACGCAGTATTTT. This sequence encodes CASSLIGGSTDTQYF.